Sequencing of this T cell receptor (beta chain) was carried out in a study of shared clonotypes between healthy human individuals. The repertoire was sequenced with immunoSEQ multiplex PCR; TCRdb's copy has only in-frame clones and lacks some. This table has a few million clones, 90% to 95% appearing once. Sequences were obtained from naive CD4+ T cells sorted from blood. As to subset: CD45RA+ positively selected. The receptor was isolated from a man aged 18 to 29 in good health.

In DNA form, the CDR3 reads TGTGCCAGCAGTTTATCCCTTTCCCTCGGCGCTGAAGCTTTCTTT. Translation gives CASSLSLSLGAEAFF. The rearrangement uses TRBV28 and TRBJ1-1; D remains unclear. Germline CDR1 and CDR2: MDHEN and SYDVKM. V lost 1 base and J lost 6, with 15 bases in between. The CDR3 spans 15 residues.